These 22 T cell receptor beta chains were all obtained from the same sample, sequenced in a study of shared clonotypes between healthy human individuals. Clones were read by immunoSEQ multiplex PCR, and TCRdb kept only the in-frame ones, dropping some. This sample has hundreds of thousands of clones, with 73% found just once. Sequenced: memory CD4+ T cells sorted from blood. As to subset: CD45RA-negative fraction. The receptors stem from a woman aged 25 to 39 in good health.

Only a few counts were recorded for this clone. The chain links TRBV6-1 to TRBJ1-5; no clear D gene. This CDR3 spans 14 amino acids. The germline V gene has CDR1 MNHNS and CDR2 SASEGT. Trimming stripped 8 bases from V and 0 bases from J, with 11 bases between. The CDR3 spells CASRGRNSNQPQHF. The DNA for the CDR3 is TGTGCCAGCCGTGGAAGGAATAGCAATCAGCCCCAGCATTTT.

CDR3 coding DNA: TGTGCTAGTGGTTTTCGCCGCGTTGGGCGCGGGGCTAGCACAGATACGCAGTATTTT. Protein: CASGFRRVGRGASTDTQYF. This sequence joins TRBV12-5 and TRBJ2-3; tentatively, D is TRBD2 (6 bases). CDR3 length: 19 residues. Trimming removed 3 bases at V and 0 bases at J, with 22 bases between. Germline V gene sequence: CDR1 LGHNT, CDR2 FRNRAP.

J is TRBJ1-1 and V is TRBV19, with 7 bases that match TRBD1. Germline V gene data show CDR1 as LNHDA and CDR2 as SQIVND (reference sequence). Trimming cost V 1 base and J 0 bases; bases outside gene matches: 5. The CDR3 runs to 16 residues. The CDR3 DNA sequence: TGTGCCAGTAGTATAGGACAGGGTAGAGTGAACACTGAAGCTTTCTTT. Its translation is CASSIGQGRVNTEAFF. The complete variable domain, with remaining parts taken from reference TRBV19 and TRBJ1-1, reads DGGITQSPKYLFRKEGQNVTLSCEQNLNHDAMYWYRQDPGQGLRLIYYSQIVNDFQKGDIAEGYSVSREKKESFPLTVTSAQKNPTAFYLCASSIGQGRVNTEAFFGQGTRLTVV.

This chain joins TRBV28 and TRBJ1-2; D is ambiguous. There are 12 residues in the CDR3. The V gene lost 4 bases and the J gene lost 2 bases, with 5 bases spanning the gap. Germline loops: CDR1 MDHEN, CDR2 SYDVKM. Written as DNA, the CDR3 is TGTGCCAGCAGTTGGAAAAACTATGGCTACACCTTC. Amino acid sequence: CASSWKNYGYTF.

This clone was counted only a few times. Additional DNA sequences in this sample encode the identical CDR3. Here the CDR3 reads CASSRDSLSNQPQHF. The DNA of the CDR3 is TGTGCCAGCAGCCGAGACAGTTTAAGCAATCAGCCCCAGCATTTT. The chain is built from TRBV7-2 and TRBJ1-5; maybe TRBD1 (5 bases). Germline V CDR1 and CDR2: SGHTA, FQGNSA. Trimming took 5 bases from V and 1 from J, leaving 12 bases between them. The CDR3 totals 15 residues.

V is TRBV6-5 and J is TRBJ2-1; TRBD1 matches at 9 bases. Germline CDR1 and CDR2: MNHEY and SVGAGI. The ends lost 0 bases at V and 7 bases at J; junction bases unmatched: 1. CDR3 size: 14 residues. CDR3 coding DNA: TGTGCCAGCAGTTACTCGGACAGGGGAAATGAGCAGTTCTTC. Translating it yields CASSYSDRGNEQFF.

V usage is TRBV28 and J usage is TRBJ1-2; TRBD1 is a possible D gene (5 bases). V lost 5 bases and J lost 8, with 18 bases in between. The germline CDR1 and CDR2 sequences are MDHEN and SYDVKM. The CDR3 spans 14 residues. The DNA for the CDR3 is TGTGCCAGCAGTCCCCCCGGGGGGGATCGAGGCTACACCTTC. Protein: CASSPPGGDRGYTF.

The chain joins TRBV5-6 to TRBJ1-3; 8 bases agree with TRBD1. The CDR3 spans 15 residues. V shed 1 base and J 4 bases; nucleotides not matched to a gene: 4. Germline CDR1 is SGHDT and CDR2 is YYEEEE. CDR3: CASSLRRGLGNTIYF. CDR3 in DNA: TGTGCCAGCAGCTTGCGCAGGGGGCTAGGAAACACCATATATTTT.

In DNA, the CDR3 is TGTGCCAGCCGCCTCCTAGTCAATGAGCAGTTCTTC. Its protein is CASRLLVNEQFF. V gene TRBV2 combines with J gene TRBJ2-1; D ambiguous. Germline CDR1 SNHLY, CDR2 FYNNEI. The CDR3 spans 12 residues. V lost 8 bases, J lost 6 bases, and 11 bases lay in between. Filled out from reference TRBV2 and TRBJ2-1, the complete variable domain reads EPEVTQTPSHQVTQMGQEVILRCVPISNHLYFYWYRQILGQKVEFLVSFYNNEISEKSEIFDDQFSVERPDGSNFTLKIRSTKLEDSAMYFCASRLLVNEQFFGPGTRLTVL.

This clone was seen a few times. The V and J genes are TRBV5-1 and TRBJ2-7, with TRBD2 matching over 8 bases. CDR1 and CDR2 from the germline V gene are SGHRS and YFSETQ. CDR3 length equals 15 residues. V shed 0 bases and J 2 bases; nucleotides not matched to a gene: 4. The DNA of the CDR3 is TGCGCCAGCAGCTTGGGTAGCGGGACGACCTACGAGCAGTACTTC. Protein: CASSLGSGTTYEQYF.

This clone was counted ten times or more. The rearrangement links TRBV27 to TRBJ2-7; 14 bases match TRBD2. Germline CDR1 and CDR2: MNHEY and SMNVEV (reference sequence). V lost 8 bases, J lost 9 bases, and 9 bases stayed unmatched. The CDR3 contains 14 residues. CDR3 sequence: CASGTGLAGEGQYF. CDR3 nucleotides: TGTGCCAGCGGGACGGGACTAGCGGGAGAGGGGCAGTACTTC.

This clone was recorded a few times. J is TRBJ1-1 and V is TRBV5-6; D unclear. The CDR3 runs 13 residues. The ends were cut back, 0 bases at V and 7 bases at J, with 10 bases in the middle. Germline CDR1 and CDR2: SGHDT and YYEEEE. The CDR3 DNA follows: TGTGCCAGCAGCTTGGGCCTGCTGGATGAAGCTTTCTTT. Translated, it gives CASSLGLLDEAFF.

The chain employs TRBV28 and TRBJ1-5; D uncertain. Trimming stripped 3 bases from V and 10 bases from J, with 10 bases between. The CDR3 runs 12 residues. Germline V gene sequence: CDR1 MDHEN, CDR2 SYDVKM. The chain's CDR3 is CASSFKTPPQHF. The CDR3 bases are TGTGCCAGCAGTTTCAAGACCCCTCCCCAGCATTTT.

This chain links TRBV5-1 with TRBJ1-2, with D uncertain. Trimming cost V 3 bases and J 4 bases, with 10 bases left between them. Per the germline V gene, CDR1 is SGHRS and CDR2 is YFSETQ. CDR3 size: 13 residues. The DNA for the CDR3 is TGCGCCAGCAGCTGGGCCCGGTCCTATGGCTACACCTTC. Its protein is CASSWARSYGYTF.

J is TRBJ1-5 and V is TRBV19; no firm D call. Trimming removed 5 bases at V and 4 bases at J, with 18 bases between. The CDR3 length is 16 residues. Germline CDR1 reads LNHDA; CDR2 reads SQIVND (reference sequence). The CDR3 DNA follows: TGTGCCAGTAGTGTAGGCCCTACCGAAGGGAATCAGCCCCAGCATTTT. Protein: CASSVGPTEGNQPQHF. Using reference TRBV19 and TRBJ1-5 for the parts outside the CDR3, the full variable domain is DGGITQSPKYLFRKEGQNVTLSCEQNLNHDAMYWYRQDPGQGLRLIYYSQIVNDFQKGDIAEGYSVSREKKESFPLTVTSAQKNPTAFYLCASSVGPTEGNQPQHFGDGTRLSIL.

The chain carries TRBV6-5 and TRBJ2-7; 7 bases align to TRBD2. The V gene end was trimmed by 5 bases and the J gene end by 1 base; junction bases not matched to a gene: 8. The CDR3 runs 15 residues. The germline gives CDR1 MNHEY, CDR2 SVGAGI. The CDR3 protein is CASSRSGISSYEQYF. The CDR3 nucleotides read TGTGCCAGCAGTCGGAGCGGGATTAGTTCCTACGAGCAGTACTTC.

V and J are TRBV28 and TRBJ2-7; 7 bases line up with TRBD2. Germline trimming cut 8 bases from V and 6 bases from J; bases unmatched to any gene: 10. CDR1 and CDR2 from the germline V gene are MDHEN and SYDVKM. This CDR3 contains 13 residues. DNA for the CDR3: TGTGCCAGCCGGAACGGGGGGAACCGCGAGCAGTACTTC. Protein sequence: CASRNGGNREQYF.

The chain joins TRBV28 to TRBJ2-5; tentatively, D is TRBD1 (6 bases). V was trimmed by 9 bases and J by 0 bases, leaving 11 bases between them. The CDR3 length is 13 residues. Germline CDR1 is MDHEN and CDR2 is SYDVKM. The CDR3 DNA follows: TGTGCCAGTTCTACAGGGAACCAAGAGACCCAGTACTTC. Amino acid sequence: CASSTGNQETQYF. Looking up the rest from reference TRBV28 and TRBJ2-5 gives the full variable domain: DVKVTQSSRYLVKRTGEKVFLECVQDMDHENMFWYRQDPGLGLRLIYFSYDVKMKEKGDIPEGYSVSREKKERFSLILESASTNQTSMYLCASSTGNQETQYFGPGTRLLVL.

The genes are TRBV29-1 and TRBJ2-5; D tentatively reads TRBD1 or TRBD2 (5 bases each). The J call may be incorrect, as the DNA end agrees better with TRBJ2-7. This CDR3 is 14 amino acids long. Germline CDR1 and CDR2: SQVTM and ANQGSEA. The CDR3: CSVETGTATYEQYF. CDR3 DNA: TGCAGCGTGGAAACCGGGACGGCTACCTACGAGCAGTACTTC.

V and J are TRBV21-1 and TRBJ2-7; TRBD1 is the table's D call and was not checked against the DNA. TRBV21-1 is a pseudogene. The CDR3 runs to 16 residues. For the CDR3, the DNA is TGTGCCAGCATCCTTCCCTATTCGACAGGGCTAGGCGAGCAGTACTTC. Protein sequence: CASILPYSTGLGEQYF.

The chain recombines TRBV7-8 with TRBJ2-6, with TRBD2 identical over 10 bases. The germline V gene has CDR1 SGHVS and CDR2 FQNEAQ. The J segment lost 0 bases and the V segment lost 7 bases, leaving 21 bases of the junction unmatched. The CDR3 consists of 22 residues. The chain's CDR3 is CASTFPSSGSLTGFSGANVLTF. Here the CDR3 DNA reads TGTGCCAGCACCTTTCCATCTAGCGGGAGCTTGACGGGGTTCTCTGGGGCCAACGTCCTGACTTTC.

This clone has a handful of counts. This chain links TRBV11-3 with TRBJ2-1; 9 nucleotides align to TRBD1. The CDR3 consists of 13 residues. J was trimmed by 8 bases and V by 9 bases; bases with no gene match: 8. CDR1 is SGHNT, CDR2 YENEEA, per germline. The CDR3 reads CASGTGNVDEQFF. The CDR3 nucleotides read TGTGCCAGTGGGACAGGGAATGTGGATGAGCAGTTCTTC. Drawing the rest from reference TRBV11-3 and TRBJ2-1, the complete variable domain is EAGVVQSPRYKIIEKKQPVAFWCNPISGHNTLYWYLQNLGQGPELLIRYENEEAVDDSQLPKDRFSAERLKGVDSTLKIQPAELGDSAVYLCASGTGNVDEQFFGPGTRLTVL.